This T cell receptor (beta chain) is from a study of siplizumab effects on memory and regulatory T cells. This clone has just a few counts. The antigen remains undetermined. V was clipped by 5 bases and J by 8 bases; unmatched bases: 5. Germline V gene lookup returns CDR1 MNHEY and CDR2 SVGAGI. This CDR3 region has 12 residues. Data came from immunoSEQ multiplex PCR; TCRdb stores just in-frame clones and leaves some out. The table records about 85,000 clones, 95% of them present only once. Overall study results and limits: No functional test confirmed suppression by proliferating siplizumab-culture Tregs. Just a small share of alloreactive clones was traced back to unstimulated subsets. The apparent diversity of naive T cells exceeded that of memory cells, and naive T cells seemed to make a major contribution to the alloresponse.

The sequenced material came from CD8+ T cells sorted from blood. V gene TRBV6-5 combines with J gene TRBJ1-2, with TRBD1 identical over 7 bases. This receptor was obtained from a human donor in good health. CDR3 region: CASSPTGNGYTF. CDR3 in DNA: TGTGCCAGCAGTCCGACAGGGAACGGCTACACCTTC.